This T cell receptor beta chain is from a study of T cells in Graves' hyperthyroidism and ophthalmopathy. This clonotype was seen more than once but under ten times. In germline, CDR1 is LNHDA, CDR2 SQIVND (reference sequence). J gave up 1 base and V 2 bases, and 4 bases lay outside the gene matches. This CDR3 spans 15 amino acids. Those patients with uncontrolled infection, other autoimmune disease, pregnancy or lactation were excluded. The TCR beta CDR3 regions underwent amplification using RNA transcripts as the source. A set of HTBI primers served as the primers for a first-round RT-PCR of the TCR CDR3. From the multiplex PCR reads, TCRdb called clonotypes with MiXCR, one entry per CDR3 protein. The sample has roughly 720,000 distinct CDR3 sequences; about 18% are singletons.

The V call is TRBV19, the J call TRBJ1-1; the match to TRBD1 covers 7 bases. The sequencing sample was made of blood. This clonotype was sampled from a man in his fifties with Graves' hyperthyroidism. The CDR3 nucleotides read TGTGCCAGTAGTATAACCAGGACAGGGAACACTGAAGCTTTCTTT. Translation gives CASSITRTGNTEAFF.